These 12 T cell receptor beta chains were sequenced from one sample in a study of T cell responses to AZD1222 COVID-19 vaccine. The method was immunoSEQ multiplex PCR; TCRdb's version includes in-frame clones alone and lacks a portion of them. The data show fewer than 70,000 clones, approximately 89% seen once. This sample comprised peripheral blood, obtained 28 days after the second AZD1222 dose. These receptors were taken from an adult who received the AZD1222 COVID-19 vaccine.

In DNA, the CDR3 is TGTGCCAGCAGTGTAGGGACCAATTCACCCCTCCACTTT. Protein sequence: CASSVGTNSPLHF. V usage is TRBV2 and J usage is TRBJ1-6; D perhaps matches TRBD1 (5 bases). The CDR3 covers 13 residues. Germline CDR1 is SNHLY and CDR2 is FYNNEI. Trimming pared 4 bases from V and 7 bases from J, leaving 8 bases between.

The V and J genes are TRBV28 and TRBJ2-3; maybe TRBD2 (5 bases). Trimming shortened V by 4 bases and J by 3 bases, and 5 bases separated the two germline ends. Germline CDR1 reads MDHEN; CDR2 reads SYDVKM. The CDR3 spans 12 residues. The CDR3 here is CASSSGTDTQYF. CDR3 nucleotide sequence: TGTGCCAGCAGTTCGGGAACAGATACGCAGTATTTT.

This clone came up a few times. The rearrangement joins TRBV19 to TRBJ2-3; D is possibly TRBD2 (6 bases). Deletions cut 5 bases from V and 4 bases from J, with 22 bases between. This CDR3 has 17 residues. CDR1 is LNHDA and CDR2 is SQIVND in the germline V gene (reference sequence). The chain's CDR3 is CASSELQTRGGPDTQYF. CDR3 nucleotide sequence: TGTGCCAGTAGTGAACTCCAGACTAGGGGTGGACCAGATACGCAGTATTTT.

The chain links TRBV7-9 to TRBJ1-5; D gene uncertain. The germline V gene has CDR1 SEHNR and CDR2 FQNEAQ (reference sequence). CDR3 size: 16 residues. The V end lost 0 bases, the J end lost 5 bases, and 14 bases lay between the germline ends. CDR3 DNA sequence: TGTGCCAGCAGCTTAGCGAGGAGCCGGGGAGATCAGCCCCAGCATTTT. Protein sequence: CASSLARSRGDQPQHF.

CDR3 bases: TGTGCCAGCCGCACGGACAGTGTCTCTGGAAACACCATATATTTT. Protein sequence: CASRTDSVSGNTIYF. The rearrangement links TRBV6-5 to TRBJ1-3, with D tentatively TRBD1 (6 bases). V lost 8 bases and J 0 bases, leaving 14 bases between the germline ends. The CDR3 is made up of 15 amino acids. Germline V gene sequence: CDR1 MNHEY, CDR2 SVGAGI.

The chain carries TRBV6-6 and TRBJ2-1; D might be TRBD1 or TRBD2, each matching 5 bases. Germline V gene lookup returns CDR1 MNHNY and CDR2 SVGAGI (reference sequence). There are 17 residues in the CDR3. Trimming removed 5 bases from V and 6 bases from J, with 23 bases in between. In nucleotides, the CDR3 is TGTGCCAGCAGTCGACCAGGGAGCCTTACCGGTAGCAATGAGCAGTTCTTC. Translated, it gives CASSRPGSLTGSNEQFF.

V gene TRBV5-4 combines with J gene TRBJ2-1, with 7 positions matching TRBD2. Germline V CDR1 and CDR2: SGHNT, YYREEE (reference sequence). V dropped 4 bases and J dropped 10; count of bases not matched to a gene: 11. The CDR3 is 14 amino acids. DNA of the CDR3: TGTGCCAGCAGCAACCAGCGGGGTCGGGGAGAGCAGTTCTTC. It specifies CASSNQRGRGEQFF.

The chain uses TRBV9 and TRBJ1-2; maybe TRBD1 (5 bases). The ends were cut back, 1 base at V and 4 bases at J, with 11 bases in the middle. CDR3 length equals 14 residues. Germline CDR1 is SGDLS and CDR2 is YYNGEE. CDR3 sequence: CASSVQPDSYGYTF. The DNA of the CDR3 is TGTGCCAGCAGCGTACAGCCAGACAGCTATGGCTACACCTTC.

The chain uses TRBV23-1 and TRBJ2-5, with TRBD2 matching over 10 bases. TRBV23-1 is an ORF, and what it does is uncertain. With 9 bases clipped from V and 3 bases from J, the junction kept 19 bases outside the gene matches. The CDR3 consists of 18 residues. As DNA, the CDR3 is TGCGCCAGGTTCGCCGGGACTAGCGAGCCTAATTGCAAAGAGACCCAGTACTTC. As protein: CARFAGTSEPNCKETQYF.

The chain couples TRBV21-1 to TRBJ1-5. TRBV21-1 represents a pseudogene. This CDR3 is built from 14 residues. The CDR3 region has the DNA TGTGCCAGCAGCAAAGGAGAGGGGTGTCAGCCCCAGCATTTT. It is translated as CASSKGEGCQPQHF.

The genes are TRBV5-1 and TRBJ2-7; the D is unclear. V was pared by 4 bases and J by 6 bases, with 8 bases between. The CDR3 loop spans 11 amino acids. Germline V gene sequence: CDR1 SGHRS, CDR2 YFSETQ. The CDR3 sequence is CASSGSSEQYF. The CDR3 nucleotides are TGCGCCAGCAGCGGATCGAGCGAGCAGTACTTC.

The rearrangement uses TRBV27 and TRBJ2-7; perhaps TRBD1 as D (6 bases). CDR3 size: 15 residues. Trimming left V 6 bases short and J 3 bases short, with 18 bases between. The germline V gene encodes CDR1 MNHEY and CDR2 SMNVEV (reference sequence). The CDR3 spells CASSTLGAVGYEQYF. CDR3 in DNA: TGTGCCAGCAGCACCCTGGGGGCGGTTGGCTACGAGCAGTACTTC.